This T cell receptor beta chain was retrieved from a study of T cell responses to AZD1222 COVID-19 vaccine. The table came from immunoSEQ multiplex PCR; TCRdb's copy has only in-frame clones and leaves some out. The table shows 80,000 to 100,000 clones, with about 92% occurring only once. The germline V and J ends were trimmed by 7 bases and 0 bases, with 12 bases remaining between them. This CDR3 comprises 13 residues. Germline-derived CDR1 and CDR2 are GTSNPN and SVGIG (reference sequence). This chain uses TRBV30 with TRBJ1-1, with no clear D. The sequenced sample was peripheral blood, obtained on day 0 of AZD1222 vaccination. The clonotype originates from an adult in good health. The CDR3 bases are TGTGCCTTATCCGGTAATCTGAACACTGAAGCTTTCTTT. Encoded protein: CALSGNLNTEAFF. Variable domain in full (rest from reference TRBV30 and TRBJ1-1): SQTIHQWPATLVQPVGSPLSLECTVEGTSNPNLYWYRQAAGRGLQLLFYSVGIGQISSEVPQNLSASRPQDRQFILSSKKLLLSDSGFYLCALSGNLNTEAFFGQGTRLTVV.